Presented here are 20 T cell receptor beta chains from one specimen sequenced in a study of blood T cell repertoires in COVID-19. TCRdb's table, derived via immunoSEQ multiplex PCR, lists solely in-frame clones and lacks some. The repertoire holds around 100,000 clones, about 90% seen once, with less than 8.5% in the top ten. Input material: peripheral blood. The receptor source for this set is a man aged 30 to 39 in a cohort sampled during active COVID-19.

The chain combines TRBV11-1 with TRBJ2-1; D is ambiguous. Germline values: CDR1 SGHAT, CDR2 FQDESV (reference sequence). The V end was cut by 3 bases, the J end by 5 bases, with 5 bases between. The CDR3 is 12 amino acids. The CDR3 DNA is TGTGCCAGCAGCTTCTTTAACAATGAGCAGTTCTTC. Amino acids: CASSFFNNEQFF.

The CDR3 DNA follows: TGTGCCATCAGTGAGTCGACAGCGAATGGCTACACCTTC. Encoded protein: CAISESTANGYTF. The rearrangement joins TRBV10-3 to TRBJ1-2; a weak D match, TRBD1 (5 bases). V was trimmed by 0 bases and J by 6 bases, leaving 8 bases between them. From germline, CDR1 is ENHRY and CDR2 SYGVKD. The CDR3 spans 13 residues.

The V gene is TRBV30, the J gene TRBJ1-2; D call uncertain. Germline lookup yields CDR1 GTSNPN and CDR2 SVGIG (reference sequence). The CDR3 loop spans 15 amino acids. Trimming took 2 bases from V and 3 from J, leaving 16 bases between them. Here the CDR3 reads CAWSSELKIHYGYTF. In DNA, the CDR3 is TGTGCCTGGAGTAGCGAACTTAAAATACACTATGGCTACACCTTC.

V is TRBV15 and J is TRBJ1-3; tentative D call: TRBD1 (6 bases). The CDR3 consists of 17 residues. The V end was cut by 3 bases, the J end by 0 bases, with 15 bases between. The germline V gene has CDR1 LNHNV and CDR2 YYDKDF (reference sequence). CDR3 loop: CATSSGSQGGSGNTIYF. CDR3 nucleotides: TGTGCCACCAGCAGCGGATCACAGGGTGGCTCTGGAAACACCATATATTTT. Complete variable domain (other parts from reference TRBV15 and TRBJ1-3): DAMVIQNPRYQVTQFGKPVTLSCSQTLNHNVMYWYQQKSSQAPKLLFHYYDKDFNNEADTPDNFQSRRPNTSFCFLDIRSPGLGDTAMYLCATSSGSQGGSGNTIYFGEGSWLTVV.

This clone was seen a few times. As DNA, the CDR3 is TGTGCCAGCAGCGCCGTCAGGTCAAATTCACCCCTCCACTTT. This sequence encodes CASSAVRSNSPLHF. The chain has TRBV6-5 and TRBJ1-6; no reliable D call. The CDR3 extends over 14 amino acids. V was pared by 6 bases and J by 7 bases, with 13 bases between. Germline CDR1 and CDR2: MNHEY and SVGAGI.

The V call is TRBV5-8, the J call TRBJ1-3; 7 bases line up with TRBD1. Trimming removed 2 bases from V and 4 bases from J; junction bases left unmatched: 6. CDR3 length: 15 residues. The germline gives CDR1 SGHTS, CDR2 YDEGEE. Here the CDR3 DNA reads TGTGCCAGCAGCTTTATCAGGGACAGAGGAAACACCATATATTTT. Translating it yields CASSFIRDRGNTIYF.

CDR3 nucleotide sequence: TGTGCCAGCAGCAAAGGCTCTCAAGGGGGGGACGGCTACGAGCAGTACTTC. Translation gives CASSKGSQGGDGYEQYF. The J gene is TRBJ2-7, the V gene TRBV21-1; the table calls TRBD2, which could not be checked here. TRBV21-1 is a known pseudogene. The CDR3 consists of 17 residues.

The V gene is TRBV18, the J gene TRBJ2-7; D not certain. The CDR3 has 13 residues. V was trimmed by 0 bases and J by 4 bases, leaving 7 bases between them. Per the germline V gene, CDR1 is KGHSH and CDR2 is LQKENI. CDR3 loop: CASSPPTDYEQYF. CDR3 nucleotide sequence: TGTGCCAGCTCACCACCGACTGATTACGAGCAGTACTTC.

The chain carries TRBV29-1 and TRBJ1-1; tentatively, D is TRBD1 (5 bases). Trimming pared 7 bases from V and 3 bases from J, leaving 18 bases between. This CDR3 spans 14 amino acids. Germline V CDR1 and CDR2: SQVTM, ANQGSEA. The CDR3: CSATQGSRHTEAFF. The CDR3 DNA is TGCAGCGCCACCCAGGGTTCACGTCACACTGAAGCTTTCTTT.

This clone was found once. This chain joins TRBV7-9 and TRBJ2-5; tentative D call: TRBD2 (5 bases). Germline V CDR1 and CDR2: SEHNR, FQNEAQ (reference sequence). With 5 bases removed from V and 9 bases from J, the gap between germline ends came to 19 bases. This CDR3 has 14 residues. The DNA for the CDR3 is TGTGCCAGCAGCCGCCCCGATACCCCGGAGGCCCAGTACTTC. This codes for CASSRPDTPEAQYF.

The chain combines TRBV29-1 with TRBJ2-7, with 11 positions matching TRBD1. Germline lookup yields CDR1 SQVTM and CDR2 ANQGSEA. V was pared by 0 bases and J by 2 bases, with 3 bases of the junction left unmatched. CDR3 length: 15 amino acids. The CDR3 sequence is CSVEDPGQGAYEQYF. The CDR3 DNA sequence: TGCAGCGTTGAAGATCCGGGACAGGGGGCCTACGAGCAGTACTTC.

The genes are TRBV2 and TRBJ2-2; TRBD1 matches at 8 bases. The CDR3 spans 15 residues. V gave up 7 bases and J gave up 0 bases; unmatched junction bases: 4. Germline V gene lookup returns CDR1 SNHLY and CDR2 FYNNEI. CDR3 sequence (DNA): TGTGCCAGCATTCGGACAGGGTCGAACACCGGGGAGCTGTTTTTT. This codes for CASIRTGSNTGELFF.

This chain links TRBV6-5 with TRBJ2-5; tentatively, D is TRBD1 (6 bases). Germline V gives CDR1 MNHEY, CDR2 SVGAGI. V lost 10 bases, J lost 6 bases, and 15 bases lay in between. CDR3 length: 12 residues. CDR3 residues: CATSSGVKTQYF. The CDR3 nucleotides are TGTGCCACCTCGTCAGGGGTGAAGACCCAGTACTTC.

Here the CDR3 reads CASSPTGLGNYGYTF. The CDR3 region has the DNA TGTGCCAGCAGTCCGACAGGATTGGGCAACTATGGCTACACCTTC. The chain couples TRBV28 to TRBJ1-2; possible D gene TRBD1, 6 bases. The CDR3 totals 15 residues. The V gene's germline CDR1 is MDHEN and CDR2 SYDVKM. Trimming stripped 5 bases from V and 2 bases from J, with 15 bases between.

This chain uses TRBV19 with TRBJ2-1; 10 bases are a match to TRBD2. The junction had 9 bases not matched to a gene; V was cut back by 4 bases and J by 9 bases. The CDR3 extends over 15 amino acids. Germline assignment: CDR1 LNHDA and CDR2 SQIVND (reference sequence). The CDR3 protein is CASSTLSGGASEQFF. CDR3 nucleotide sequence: TGTGCCAGTAGTACTCTGAGCGGGGGGGCGAGTGAGCAGTTCTTC.

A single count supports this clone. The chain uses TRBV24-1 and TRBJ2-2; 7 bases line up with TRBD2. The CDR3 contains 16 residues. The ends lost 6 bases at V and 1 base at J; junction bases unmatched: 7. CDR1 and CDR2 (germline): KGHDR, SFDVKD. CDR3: CATSPSGGGNTGELFF. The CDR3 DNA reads TGTGCCACCAGTCCGTCTGGCGGGGGGAACACCGGGGAGCTGTTTTTT.

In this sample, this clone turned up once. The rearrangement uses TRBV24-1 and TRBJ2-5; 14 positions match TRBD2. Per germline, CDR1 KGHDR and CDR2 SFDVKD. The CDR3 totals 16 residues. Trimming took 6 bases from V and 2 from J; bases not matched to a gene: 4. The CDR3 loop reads CATSRGLAGVQETQYF. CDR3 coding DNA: TGTGCCACCAGTAGGGGACTAGCGGGGGTACAAGAGACCCAGTACTTC.

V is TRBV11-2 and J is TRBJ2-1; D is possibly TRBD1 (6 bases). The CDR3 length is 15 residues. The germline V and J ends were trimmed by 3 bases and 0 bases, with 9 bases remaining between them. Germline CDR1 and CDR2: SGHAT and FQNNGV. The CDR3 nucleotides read TGTGCCAGCAGCTTCGACAGGCTCTCCTACAATGAGCAGTTCTTC. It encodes CASSFDRLSYNEQFF.

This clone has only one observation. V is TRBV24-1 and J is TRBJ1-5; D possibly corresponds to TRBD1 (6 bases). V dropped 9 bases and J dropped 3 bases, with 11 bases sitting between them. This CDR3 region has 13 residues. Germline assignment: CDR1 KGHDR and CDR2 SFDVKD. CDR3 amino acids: CATQQGSNQPQHF. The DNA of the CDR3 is TGTGCCACCCAACAGGGATCCAATCAGCCCCAGCATTTT.

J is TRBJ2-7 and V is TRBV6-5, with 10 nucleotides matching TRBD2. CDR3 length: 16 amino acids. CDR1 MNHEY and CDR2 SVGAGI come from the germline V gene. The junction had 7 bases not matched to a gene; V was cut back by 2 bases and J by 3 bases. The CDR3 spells CASSYGASGGYYEQYF. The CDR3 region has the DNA TGTGCCAGCAGTTACGGGGCTAGCGGGGGATACTACGAGCAGTACTTC.